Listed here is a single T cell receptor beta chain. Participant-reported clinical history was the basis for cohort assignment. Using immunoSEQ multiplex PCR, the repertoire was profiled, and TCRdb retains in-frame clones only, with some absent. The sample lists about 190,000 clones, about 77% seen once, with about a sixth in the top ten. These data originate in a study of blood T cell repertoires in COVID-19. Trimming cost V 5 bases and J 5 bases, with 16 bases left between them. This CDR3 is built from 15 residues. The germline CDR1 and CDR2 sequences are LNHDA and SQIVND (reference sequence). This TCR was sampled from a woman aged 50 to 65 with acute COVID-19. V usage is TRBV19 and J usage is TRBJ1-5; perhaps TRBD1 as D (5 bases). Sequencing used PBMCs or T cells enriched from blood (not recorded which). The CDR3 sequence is CASSPGIRADQPQHF. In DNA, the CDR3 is TGTGCCAGTAGTCCAGGGATAAGGGCCGATCAGCCCCAGCATTTT.